The clone carrying this T cell receptor beta chain was observed a few times. This CDR3 region has 15 residues. V shed 3 bases and J shed 3 bases, with 13 bases lying between them. CDR1 and CDR2 from the germline V gene are LNHDA and SQIVND (reference sequence). During construction of the library, unique molecular identifiers were attached to individual cDNA molecules for quantitative, reproducible TCR counting. Via MiXCR, TCRdb re-called the 5' RACE reads, giving one row per CDR3 protein. The table includes roughly 110,000 distinct CDR3 sequences, approximately 20% detected once. This specimen comes from a study of human T cells and chemical hapten exposure. Someone pulled total RNA out of unfractionated whole blood.

The rearrangement joins TRBV19 to TRBJ2-3; D could derive from TRBD1 or TRBD2 (5 bases each). The receptor was derived from a human donor in good health. CDR3 protein: CASSIRDPKTDTQYF. The CDR3 nucleotides read TGTGCCAGTAGTATTCGGGACCCGAAGACAGATACGCAGTATTTT. The entire variable domain, with the rest obtained from reference TRBV19 and TRBJ2-3, is as follows: DGGITQSPKYLFRKEGQNVTLSCEQNLNHDAMYWYRQDPGQGLRLIYYSQIVNDFQKGDIAEGYSVSREKKESFPLTVTSAQKNPTAFYLCASSIRDPKTDTQYFGPGTRLTVL.